These 5 T cell receptor beta chains came from one sample sequenced in a study of CD8 T cells in ankylosing spondylitis. TCRdb called the 5' RACE reads again in MiXCR, with one record for every CDR3 protein. The sample includes around 180,000 distinct CDR3 sequences, over 10% of them seen just once. The material sequenced was blood, either unsorted or a sorted T cell fraction (not recorded which). The receptors stem from a female donor with ankylosing spondylitis or in good health (not recorded which).

V and J are TRBV21-1 and TRBJ2-5; TRBD2, the table's D call, was not compared with the DNA. TRBV21-1 is designated a pseudogene. This CDR3 is 15 amino acids long. CDR3 sequence: CASSKAPASTETQYF. The CDR3 DNA sequence: TGTGCCAGCAGCAAAGCGCCAGCCTCCACGGAGACCCAGTACTTC.

The chain has TRBV4-3 and TRBJ1-5; D possibly corresponds to TRBD1 (6 bases). The CDR3 consists of 18 residues. The V gene lost 3 bases and the J gene lost 6 bases, with 24 bases spanning the gap. Germline-derived CDR1 and CDR2 are LGHNA and YSLEER. The CDR3 loop is CASSHRGEVNREGQPQHF. The CDR3 bases are TGCGCCAGCAGCCACCGGGGGGAGGTTAACAGGGAGGGTCAGCCCCAGCATTTT.

There are many counts of this clonotype. The rearrangement joins TRBV7-9 to TRBJ1-2; D not resolved. V gave up 5 bases and J gave up 0 bases, with 10 bases separating them. Germline V gene data show CDR1 as SEHNR and CDR2 as FQNEAQ (reference sequence). The CDR3 is 14 residues long. This CDR3 is CASSHNNANYGYTF. DNA for the CDR3: TGTGCCAGCAGCCACAACAATGCTAACTATGGCTACACCTTC.

This clonotype was counted only a few times. The chain joins TRBV7-2 to TRBJ2-1; 11 nucleotides line up with TRBD2. This CDR3 spans 16 amino acids. Germline loops: CDR1 SGHTA, CDR2 FQGNSA. V lost 4 bases, J lost 8 bases, and 10 bases stayed unmatched. This CDR3 is CASSSPGLAERYEQFF. The CDR3 nucleotides are TGTGCCAGCAGCTCCCCGGGACTAGCGGAAAGGTATGAGCAGTTCTTC.

This clonotype was seen more than once but under ten times. The J gene is TRBJ2-5, the V gene TRBV18, with 7 bases aligning to TRBD1. With 3 bases clipped from V and 1 base from J, the junction kept 5 bases outside the gene matches. Per the germline V gene, CDR1 is KGHSH and CDR2 is LQKENI. The CDR3 is 15 residues long. The CDR3 is CASSPQQGSQETQYF. For the CDR3, the DNA is TGTGCCAGCTCACCCCAACAGGGGTCCCAAGAGACCCAGTACTTC.